One and the same sample provided the 7 T cell receptor beta chains below, sequenced in a study of vaccination and CD4 T cells after COVID-19. No antigens are known for them. Described treatment: approximately 11-day PBMC culture with coronavirus spike peptide pools or control peptides (ViraFEST assay). Cultured CD4+ T-cell DNA underwent Oncomine TCR Beta short-read sequencing. TCRdb analysed the PCR reads with MiXCR anew, one entry per CDR3 protein. The table has about 3,500 distinct CDR3 sequences, 16% seen once. Sequenced material: CD4+ T cells from blood, cultured in vitro. Source of these receptors: a human donor who had recovered from COVID-19.

The chain has TRBV6-1 and TRBJ1-1; TRBD1 might be the D (6 bases). The CDR3 sequence is 17 residues long. CDR1 and CDR2 from the germline V gene are MNHNS and SASEGT. V was clipped by 5 bases and J by 0 bases, with 19 bases between them. CDR3 amino acids: CASSHGTGIPMNTEAFF. DNA for the CDR3: TGTGCCAGCAGTCACGGAACAGGGATACCTATGAACACTGAAGCTTTCTTT.

By sample fraction, this clonotype is large. The chain couples TRBV12-3 or TRBV12-4 to TRBJ1-1; D unclear. The V end lost 5 bases, the J end lost 0 bases, and 7 bases lay between the germline ends. The length of the CDR3 is 13 residues. CDR3 DNA sequence: TGTGCCAGCAGTGCCATTATGAACACTGAAGCTTTCTTT. Amino acid sequence: CASSAIMNTEAFF.

J is TRBJ1-6 and V is TRBV19; possibly TRBD1 for D (5 bases). CDR1 is LNHDA and CDR2 is SQIVND in the germline V gene (reference sequence). The germline V and J ends were trimmed by 6 bases and 3 bases, with 15 bases remaining between them. The CDR3 is 16 amino acids. The CDR3 reads CASSLSPGRYNSPLHF. The CDR3 nucleotides are TGTGCCAGTAGCTTATCGCCGGGACGCTATAATTCACCCCTCCACTTT. Full variable domain (outside the CDR3, taken from reference TRBV19 and TRBJ1-6): DGGITQSPKYLFRKEGQNVTLSCEQNLNHDAMYWYRQDPGQGLRLIYYSQIVNDFQKGDIAEGYSVSREKKESFPLTVTSAQKNPTAFYLCASSLSPGRYNSPLHFGNGTRLTVT.

In its sample, this clonotype was seen a few times. The rearrangement joins TRBV7-3 to TRBJ2-3; no clear D. The CDR3 spans 13 residues. Germline V gives CDR1 SGHTA, CDR2 FQGTGA. Trimming pared 0 bases from V and 4 bases from J, leaving 5 bases between. CDR3 in DNA: TGTGCCAGCAGCTTAACCGGGCCAGATACGCAGTATTTT. Translating it yields CASSLTGPDTQYF.

By sample share, this clonotype is medium-sized. The rearrangement links TRBV6-1 to TRBJ2-7, with 7 positions matching TRBD2. Trimming cost V 6 bases and J 7 bases; bases outside gene matches: 12. The CDR3 runs 14 residues. From germline, CDR1 is MNHNS and CDR2 SASEGT. CDR3 amino acids: CASRLREGIEEQYF. For the CDR3, the DNA is TGTGCCAGCAGATTAAGGGAGGGTATAGAAGAGCAGTACTTC.

This clonotype turned up a few times. J is TRBJ2-6 and V is TRBV9; D unresolved. Trimming took off 4 bases at V and 0 bases at J, with 11 bases between the two ends. CDR3 length equals 16 residues. Germline V lookup: CDR1 SGDLS, CDR2 YYNGEE. The CDR3 here is CASSLGESSGANVLTF. The DNA of the CDR3 is TGTGCCAGCAGCCTAGGCGAGAGCTCTGGGGCCAACGTCCTGACTTTC.

This clonotype is medium-sized in the sample. This chain links TRBV6-5 with TRBJ2-3, with 8 bases matching TRBD2. The ends lost 2 bases at V and 8 bases at J; junction bases unmatched: 12. This CDR3 has 16 amino acids. Germline CDR1 and CDR2: MNHEY and SVGAGI. CDR3 loop: CASSYPGVAGTGTQYF. CDR3 bases: TGTGCCAGCAGTTACCCCGGGGTAGCGGGGACTGGTACGCAGTATTTT.